This passage covers 32 T cell receptor beta chains from one sample sequenced in a study of blood T cells in healthy people across ages (dated by TCRdb to 2014 to 2015). The library was prepared using 5' RACE. TCRdb shows the sequencer as Illumina HiSeq 2500. A second PCR of roughly 6 to 11 cycles was performed with a sample-barcoded 5' primer and a J-beta primer mix. The public reads were reprocessed in TCRdb via fastp at Q25 and MiXCR, keeping in-frame beta chains. CDR3 protein sequences are deduplicated, and each keeps its most common genes and DNA. Present in this sample are about 380,000 distinct CDR3 sequences, about 49% of which were seen just once. Of the sample, under 65% falls within the top ten clones. The sample was blood. The receptors stem from a man in his sixties in good health.

CDR3 residues: CSVELLVGGPYEQYF. The CDR3 coding sequence is TGCAGCGTTGAGCTCCTAGTGGGAGGGCCTTACGAGCAGTACTTC. The chain recombines TRBV29-1 with TRBJ2-5, with 7 bases fitting TRBD2. The J call may be wrong; the DNA end is better matched by TRBJ2-7. The CDR3 is 15 amino acids. Germline loops: CDR1 SQVTM, CDR2 ANQGSEA.

This chain uses TRBV7-2 with TRBJ1-1; TRBD1 is a possible D gene (6 bases). The germline gives CDR1 SGHTA, CDR2 FQGNSA. This CDR3 has 14 amino acids. V lost 1 base, J lost 4 bases, and 10 bases lay in between. The CDR3 loop reads CASSLGQGSTEAFF. The CDR3 DNA sequence: TGTGCCAGCAGCTTAGGGCAGGGGAGCACTGAAGCTTTCTTT.

The V call is TRBV20-1, the J call TRBJ2-4; perhaps TRBD2 as D (7 bases). Trimming stripped 0 bases from V and 6 bases from J, with 12 bases between. CDR1 is DFQATT, CDR2 SNEGSKA, per germline (reference sequence). The CDR3 has 14 residues. The CDR3 reads CSAREGGAGNIQYF. In DNA, the CDR3 is TGCAGTGCTAGAGAGGGGGGGGCAGGAAACATTCAGTACTTC.

The chain employs TRBV27 and TRBJ2-5; TRBD2 might be the D (5 bases). This CDR3 has 14 residues. V lost 0 bases and J lost 12, with 17 bases in between. In germline, CDR1 is MNHEY, CDR2 SMNVEV (reference sequence). CDR3 protein: CASSLSQATRREYF. The CDR3 coding sequence is TGTGCCAGCAGTTTATCGCAGGCAACTAGGCGGGAGTACTTC.

This clonotype occurred many times. V usage is TRBV27 and J usage is TRBJ1-1; D might be TRBD1 (5 bases). The ends were cut back, 4 bases at V and 2 bases at J, with 11 bases in the middle. The length of the CDR3 is 14 residues. CDR1 MNHEY and CDR2 SMNVEV come from the germline V gene (reference sequence). The CDR3 region has the DNA TGTGCCAGCAGTTGGGGGGAGAGTAACACTGAAGCTTTCTTT. Its translation: CASSWGESNTEAFF.

This clonotype was seen more than once but under ten times. The chain has TRBV7-3 and TRBJ2-1; TRBD2 matches 16 bases. The germline V gene encodes CDR1 SGHTA and CDR2 FQGTGA. After removal of 4 bases from V and 5 bases from J, the junction contained 11 bases not matched to a gene. This CDR3 contains 19 residues. For the CDR3, the DNA is TGTGCCAGCAGCTCCCCTGCGGGGGGACTAGCGGGAGGGAACAATGAGCAGTTCTTC. Translated: CASSSPAGGLAGGNNEQFF.

The chain recombines TRBV20-1 with TRBJ2-7; D is unclear. The CDR3 consists of 12 residues. Germline V CDR1 and CDR2: DFQATT, SNEGSKA (reference sequence). Between the trimmed V and J ends, which lost 6 bases and 0 bases, there was a span of 9 bases. CDR3 nucleotides: TGCAGTGCCCCGGACGGCTCCTACGAGCAGTACTTC. Encoded protein: CSAPDGSYEQYF.

The gene calls are TRBV25-1 and TRBJ1-6; D is unclear. Trimming removed 2 bases from V and 9 bases from J, with 11 bases in between. This CDR3 is built from 14 residues. CDR1 and CDR2 (germline): MGHDK, SYGVNS. CDR3 loop: CASSEPPRSSPLHF. Written as DNA, the CDR3 is TGTGCCAGCAGTGAACCACCCCGGAGTTCACCCCTCCACTTT.

This chain joins TRBV29-1 and TRBJ2-5, with a tentative D call TRBD1 (5 bases). Trimming removed 6 bases at V and 1 base at J, with 12 bases between. This CDR3 comprises 13 residues. Germline lookup yields CDR1 SQVTM and CDR2 ANQGSEA. As DNA, the CDR3 is TGCAGCGTGTCCCGACAGCGCCAAGAGACCCAGTACTTC. Translation: CSVSRQRQETQYF. Supplemented by reference TRBV29-1 and TRBJ2-5, the full variable domain reads SAVISQKPSRDICQRGTSLTIQCQVDSQVTMMFWYRQQPGQSLTLIATANQGSEATYESGFVIDKFPISRPNLTFSTLTVSNMSPEDSSIYLCSVSRQRQETQYFGPGTRLLVL.

There are many counts of this clonotype. The V and J genes are TRBV6-5 and TRBJ2-6; a possible D gene is TRBD1 (6 bases). Per the germline V gene, CDR1 is MNHEY and CDR2 is SVGAGI. The CDR3 loop spans 16 amino acids. Trimming shortened V by 0 bases and J by 2 bases, and 8 bases separated the two germline ends. The CDR3 reads CASSYSNRAGANVLTF. The CDR3 DNA sequence: TGTGCCAGCAGTTACTCGAACAGGGCTGGGGCCAACGTCCTGACTTTC.

This chain links TRBV10-3 with TRBJ2-1, with 13 positions matching TRBD2. Trimming cost V 4 bases and J 5 bases; bases outside gene matches: 11. This CDR3 region has 18 residues. Germline loops: CDR1 ENHRY, CDR2 SYGVKD. The CDR3, as DNA: TGTGCCATCAGTGTGGGACTAGCGGGACGACCACGGGACAATGAGCAGTTCTTC. The encoded protein is CAISVGLAGRPRDNEQFF.

In DNA, the CDR3 is TGTGCCAGCAGTTTAGACAGCTTTGGAAACACCATATATTTT. Translation: CASSLDSFGNTIYF. The V and J genes are TRBV12-3 or TRBV12-4 and TRBJ1-3, with D unresolved. CDR3 length: 14 amino acids. Trimming took off 1 base at V and 3 bases at J, with 7 bases between the two ends.

The chain carries TRBV6-1 and TRBJ2-7, with a possible D match to TRBD1 (5 bases). The germline V gene encodes CDR1 MNHNS and CDR2 SASEGT. V was shortened by 3 bases and J by 6 bases, with 12 bases between the two germline ends. The CDR3 is made up of 13 amino acids. CDR3 amino acids: CASSERWGSEQYF. In DNA, the CDR3 is TGTGCCAGCAGTGAGAGATGGGGCAGCGAGCAGTACTTC.

The table lists this clonotype with a few counts. The rearrangement links TRBV5-1 to TRBJ2-7; tentative D call: TRBD1 (6 bases). The germline CDR1 and CDR2 sequences are SGHRS and YFSETQ. The CDR3 spans 16 residues. The V and J ends lost 0 bases and 2 bases respectively, with 15 bases between them. CDR3 nucleotide sequence: TGCGCCAGCAGCTTGGGAAAGGGGGACAACACCTACGAGCAGTACTTC. Translated, it gives CASSLGKGDNTYEQYF.

This clonotype was counted only a few times. The V and J genes are TRBV18 and TRBJ2-3; 11 nucleotides match TRBD2. V lost 7 bases to trimming and J lost 1 base; unmatched junction nucleotides: 4. CDR1 is KGHSH, CDR2 LQKENI, per germline. The CDR3 sequence is 15 residues long. In nucleotides, the CDR3 is TGTGCCAGCTTGCCGGGACTAGCGGGCACAGATACGCAGTATTTT. This codes for CASLPGLAGTDTQYF.

This clonotype has a handful of counts. The gene calls are TRBV7-2 and TRBJ2-3; maybe TRBD1 (7 bases). Germline V lookup: CDR1 SGHTA, CDR2 FQGNSA. This CDR3 has 14 amino acids. The V end lost 6 bases, the J end lost 6 bases, and 16 bases lay between the germline ends. The CDR3 sequence: CASRPTAGGDTQYF. The CDR3 nucleotides are TGTGCCAGCAGACCTACCGCAGGGGGGGATACGCAGTATTTT.

CDR3 sequence (DNA): TGTGCCAGCAGCTTGGGGGGCAGGGGAAAGGACATTCAGTACTTC. It is translated as CASSLGGRGKDIQYF. The chain carries TRBV5-6 and TRBJ2-4; a possible D gene is TRBD1 (6 bases). CDR1 SGHDT and CDR2 YYEEEE come from the germline V gene. Trimming stripped 0 bases from V and 8 bases from J, with 15 bases between. This CDR3 has 15 residues.

This clonotype was seen at least ten times. The V gene is TRBV3-1, the J gene TRBJ2-3; D ambiguous. Looked up from germline, CDR1 is LGHDT and CDR2 is YNNKEL (reference sequence). Deletions cut 5 bases from V and 5 bases from J, with 8 bases between. This CDR3 spans 12 amino acids. CDR3 sequence: CASSSRRDTQYF. The DNA for the CDR3 is TGTGCCAGCAGCTCCCGGCGAGATACGCAGTATTTT.

In this sample, this clonotype turned up a few times. The gene calls are TRBV20-1 and TRBJ2-3, with D possibly matching TRBD1 (6 bases). V was clipped by 4 bases and J by 0 bases, with 11 bases between them. Looked up from germline, CDR1 is DFQATT and CDR2 is SNEGSKA (reference sequence). The CDR3 sequence is 14 residues long. CDR3 nucleotide sequence: TGCAGTGCTACCTCAGGGGTTAGCACAGATACGCAGTATTTT. It specifies CSATSGVSTDTQYF.

CDR3 amino acids: CASSFAGKYEQYF. Written as DNA, the CDR3 is TGTGCCAGCAGTTTCGCAGGAAAGTACGAGCAGTACTTC. The chain uses TRBV12-3 or TRBV12-4 and TRBJ2-7; unclear D gene. V lost 3 bases to trimming and J lost 4 bases, with 10 bases between them. This CDR3 has 13 residues.

This rearrangement joins TRBV20-1 to TRBJ2-3, with 10 nucleotides matching TRBD2. This CDR3 has 16 residues. The germline CDR1 and CDR2 sequences are DFQATT and SNEGSKA (reference sequence). With 6 bases clipped from V and 9 bases from J, the junction kept 18 bases outside the gene matches. CDR3: CSAYEGASGRLRTQYF. The CDR3 DNA is TGCAGTGCCTACGAGGGCGCTAGCGGGAGATTGAGGACGCAGTATTTT.

The genes are TRBV7-3 and TRBJ2-7, with D hard to call. Germline-derived CDR1 and CDR2 are SGHTA and FQGTGA. The V end was cut by 3 bases, the J end by 3 bases, with 12 bases between. This CDR3 contains 14 residues. The CDR3 spells CASSLWAKGYEQYF. The CDR3 nucleotides are TGTGCCAGCAGCTTGTGGGCAAAGGGCTACGAGCAGTACTTC.

A word on this clonotype: It may be a read error: a sequence one base away is much more abundant. The rearrangement uses TRBV20-1 and TRBJ1-6, with no clear D. The CDR3 has 13 amino acids. Germline V gene lookup returns CDR1 DFQATT and CDR2 SNEGSKA (reference sequence). Here the CDR3 reads CSARNSYNSPHHF. The CDR3 nucleotides are TGCAGTGCTAGGAACTCCTATAATTCACCCCACCACTTT.

The CDR3 nucleotides read TGCAGTGCTAGAGATCCGCTAGCAGGCGATGAGCAGTTCTTC. Translating it yields CSARDPLAGDEQFF. The chain joins TRBV20-1 to TRBJ2-1, with a tentative D call TRBD2 (5 bases). V was shortened by 0 bases and J by 8 bases, with 14 bases between the two germline ends. Germline CDR1 DFQATT, CDR2 SNEGSKA (reference sequence). The CDR3 covers 14 residues.

This clonotype was counted only a few times. J is TRBJ2-3 and V is TRBV5-1; 8 bases match TRBD2. With V trimmed by 4 bases and J by 2 bases, 3 bases remained unmatched. CDR1 is SGHRS, CDR2 YFSETQ, per germline. This CDR3 has 14 residues. The CDR3 loop reads CASSPGLVTDTQYF. CDR3 bases: TGCGCCAGCAGCCCGGGACTAGTCACAGATACGCAGTATTTT.

In this sample, this clonotype turned up a few times. A clone one base away is much larger, so this may be a read error. CDR3 sequence reads: CASSPRARQGTDEQYF. The CDR3, as DNA: TGTGCCAGCAGTCCGCGGGCACGACAGGGCACGGACGAGCAGTACTTC. The chain couples TRBV12-3 or TRBV12-4 to TRBJ2-7; TRBD1 matches 7 bases. The V and J ends lost 5 bases and 5 bases, in that order; junction bases with no gene match: 15. This CDR3 is 16 amino acids long.

As for this clonotype: An end of the junction differs from the germline gene, which may be a read error. CDR3 sequence reads: CASSLAGGNQETQYF. The CDR3 nucleotides are TGTGCCAGCAGCCTAGCGGGGGGCAACCAAGAGACCCAGTACTTC. The V gene is TRBV7-2, the J gene TRBJ2-5, with 11 bases fitting TRBD2. The CDR3 spans 15 residues. Per the germline V gene, CDR1 is SGHTA and CDR2 is FQGNSA. The full variable domain, with the rest looked up from reference TRBV7-2 and TRBJ2-5, is GAGVSQSPSNKVTEKGKDVELRCDPISGHTALYWYRQSLGQGLEFLIYFQGNSAPDKSGLPSDRFSAERTGGSVSTLTIQRTQQEDSAVYLCASSLAGGNQETQYFGPGTRLLVL.

The chain links TRBV25-1 to TRBJ1-6; possible D gene TRBD1, 6 bases. The germline CDR1 and CDR2 sequences are MGHDK and SYGVNS. V dropped 1 base and J dropped 5 bases, with 6 bases sitting between them. This CDR3 contains 14 residues. The CDR3 loop reads CASSEWDNNSPLHF. In DNA form, the CDR3 reads TGTGCCAGCAGTGAATGGGACAATAATTCACCCCTCCACTTT.

The V call is TRBV28, the J call TRBJ2-3; no definite D call. V lost 2 bases and J lost 1, with 7 bases in between. CDR3 length: 14 amino acids. The germline CDR1 and CDR2 sequences are MDHEN and SYDVKM. The CDR3 DNA reads as TGTGCCAGCAGTTTAAGGCTCGGCACAGATACGCAGTATTTT. Translated: CASSLRLGTDTQYF.

This chain links TRBV6-6 with TRBJ2-5; weak D call: TRBD2 (6 bases). The CDR3 extends over 15 amino acids. The V and J ends lost 6 bases and 1 base respectively, with 15 bases between them. Germline lookup yields CDR1 MNHNY and CDR2 SVGAGI (reference sequence). CDR3 in DNA: TGTGCCAGCAGGAAACAAGCGGGCTCCCAAGAGACCCAGTACTTC. It specifies CASRKQAGSQETQYF.

This clonotype was recorded a few times. V is TRBV29-1 and J is TRBJ2-1; TRBD1 is a possible D gene (5 bases). Germline V gene lookup returns CDR1 SQVTM and CDR2 ANQGSEA. V lost 8 bases to trimming and J lost 7 bases, with 15 bases between them. This CDR3 is 12 amino acids long. CDR3 in DNA: TGCAGCTCCTGGTGGGGCTTTAATGAGCAGTTCTTC. The encoded protein is CSSWWGFNEQFF.

The chain recombines TRBV7-9 with TRBJ1-2; D remains unclear. V was trimmed by 8 bases and J by 9 bases, leaving 16 bases between them. From germline, CDR1 is SEHNR and CDR2 FQNEAQ (reference sequence). The CDR3 sequence is 12 residues long. CDR3 nucleotides: TGTGCCAGCTCTACAGTCACCCGGAGCTACACCTTC. Translation: CASSTVTRSYTF.